This entry lists 12 T cell receptor beta chains sequenced from one sample in a study of cytotoxic CD8 clonotypes in ibrutinib-treated CLL. The table came from immunoSEQ multiplex PCR; TCRdb's copy has only in-frame clones and leaves some out. Of more than 140,000 clones listed, 70% to 85% are singletons. The sequencing here drew on PBMCs, taken after 12 months of ibrutinib treatment. These receptors all come from a human donor with chronic lymphocytic leukemia.

V gene TRBV4-3 combines with J gene TRBJ1-1; D is possibly TRBD1 (5 bases). Trimming shortened V by 1 base and J by 0 bases, and 9 bases separated the two germline ends. The germline V gene encodes CDR1 LGHNA and CDR2 YSLEER. The CDR3 runs 15 residues. CDR3 residues: CASSQGGGVNTEAFF. The CDR3 nucleotides read TGCGCCAGCAGCCAAGGGGGCGGAGTGAACACTGAAGCTTTCTTT.

As DNA, the CDR3 is TGTGCCAGCAGCTTACAGGGAGGAACCGGGGAGCTGTTTTTT. This codes for CASSLQGGTGELFF. The chain links TRBV5-6 to TRBJ2-2, with D perhaps assigned TRBD1 or TRBD2 (6 bases each). Germline CDR1 reads SGHDT; CDR2 reads YYEEEE. This CDR3 region has 14 residues. The V gene lost 2 bases and the J gene lost 5 bases, with 10 bases spanning the gap.

The V call is TRBV12-5, the J call TRBJ2-7, with D possibly called TRBD1 or TRBD2 (5 bases each). The germline V gene encodes CDR1 LGHNT and CDR2 FRNRAP. Trimming removed 6 bases at V and 4 bases at J, with 25 bases between. The CDR3 spans 17 residues. CDR3 nucleotide sequence: TGTGCTAGTGGACCGACCGGGACCAAGGGGTGGCTGTACGAGCAGTACTTC. It yields the protein CASGPTGTKGWLYEQYF.

The chain combines TRBV7-3 with TRBJ2-3; 7 nucleotides line up with TRBD2. The trim removed 3 bases at V and 5 bases at J, leaving 14 bases unmatched. Germline CDR1 reads SGHTA; CDR2 reads FQGTGA. This CDR3 has 17 residues. The CDR3 loop is CASSLLRAGEGQDTQYF. The CDR3 DNA reads as TGTGCCAGCAGCTTGTTGAGGGCGGGAGAAGGGCAAGATACGCAGTATTTT.

The V call is TRBV4-3, the J call TRBJ2-1; D remains ambiguous. The V and J ends lost 3 bases and 9 bases respectively, with 15 bases between them. The CDR3 loop spans 14 amino acids. Germline V gene data show CDR1 as LGHNA and CDR2 as YSLEER. CDR3 DNA: TGCGCCAGCAGCCAGTACGGCTTTTTCAGTGAGCAGTTCTTC. As protein: CASSQYGFFSEQFF.

The CDR3 loop is CASSNPTSGAIYEQYF. Written as DNA, the CDR3 is TGTGCCAGTAGTAACCCCACTAGCGGAGCAATCTACGAGCAGTACTTC. V is TRBV19 and J is TRBJ2-7; 8 nucleotides agree with TRBD2. Germline values: CDR1 LNHDA, CDR2 SQIVND (reference sequence). J gave up 3 bases and V 4 bases, and 11 bases lay outside the gene matches. CDR3 length equals 16 residues.

The chain has TRBV5-5 and TRBJ1-2; 7 nucleotides line up with TRBD1. The CDR3 runs 13 residues. Trimming at V came to 1 base and at J to 3 bases, leaving 0 bases not matched to a gene. CDR1 is SGHKS and CDR2 is YYEKEE in the germline V gene (reference sequence). CDR3 nucleotides: TGTGCCAGCAGCTTGACAGGGGACTATGGCTACACCTTC. Its protein product is CASSLTGDYGYTF.

This chain uses TRBV11-1 with TRBJ2-1; 7 nucleotides align to TRBD2. The CDR3 loop spans 17 amino acids. Germline V gene data show CDR1 as SGHAT and CDR2 as FQDESV (reference sequence). The J segment lost 7 bases and the V segment lost 1 base, leaving 13 bases of the junction unmatched. The CDR3 protein is CASSLGITSARGNEQFF. CDR3 in DNA: TGTGCCAGCAGCTTAGGGATAACTAGCGCCCGGGGAAATGAGCAGTTCTTC.

The J gene is TRBJ1-6, the V gene TRBV7-9; no clear D gene. The CDR3 extends over 13 amino acids. The germline V gene encodes CDR1 SEHNR and CDR2 FQNEAQ (reference sequence). V dropped 5 bases and J dropped 7 bases, with 9 bases sitting between them. Written as DNA, the CDR3 is TGTGCCAGCAGCGGAGTCTCGAATTCACCCCTCCACTTT. Its protein product is CASSGVSNSPLHF.

V is TRBV2 and J is TRBJ2-1, with 8 bases identical to TRBD1. Per germline, CDR1 SNHLY and CDR2 FYNNEI. CDR3 length equals 12 residues. Germline trimming cut 6 bases from V and 10 bases from J; bases unmatched to any gene: 5. CDR3 loop: CASSTGGREQFF. The CDR3 coding sequence is TGTGCCAGCAGCACAGGGGGGCGGGAGCAGTTCTTC.

In regard to this clone: In the same sample, other DNA sequences code for this CDR3. The chain recombines TRBV5-4 with TRBJ2-3; 9 positions agree with TRBD2. V lost 4 bases, J lost 5 bases, and 5 bases stayed unmatched. There are 14 residues in the CDR3. Germline loops: CDR1 SGHNT, CDR2 YYREEE (reference sequence). DNA of the CDR3: TGTGCCAGCAGCGGGGGACTAGCAGGAGATACGCAGTATTTT. It codes for CASSGGLAGDTQYF.

The chain uses TRBV6-5 and TRBJ1-2, with D perhaps TRBD1 (5 bases). The CDR3 covers 14 residues. Per germline, CDR1 MNHEY and CDR2 SVGAGI. The germline V and J ends were trimmed by 5 bases and 3 bases, with 13 bases remaining between them. The CDR3: CASSEGSLYYGYTF. DNA of the CDR3: TGTGCCAGCAGTGAGGGGTCCCTCTACTATGGCTACACCTTC.